The following is a TCR beta chain sequence with its context. This specimen comes from a study of shared clonotypes between healthy human individuals. Study information: A few men and a couple of women, aged 18 to 49, were donors.

Germline V gene lookup returns CDR1 SGHAT and CDR2 FQNNGV. This CDR3 is built from 13 residues. V shed 5 bases and J 6 bases; nucleotides not matched to a gene: 7. The repertoire was sequenced with immunoSEQ multiplex PCR; TCRdb's copy has only in-frame clones and lacks some. The sample has about 1.1 million clones, around 77% seen once; the top ten hold roughly 0.9%. The rearrangement joins TRBV11-2 to TRBJ2-7; the match to TRBD1 covers 7 bases. This receptor was taken from a man aged 18-30 years in good health. Some clones in this sample may be carry-over from other donors' samples. Specimen: memory CD4+ T cells from PBMCs. The subset here: CD45RA-negative fraction. DNA for the CDR3: TGTGCCAGCAGCCCGACAGGGAGTGCCGAGCAGTACTTC. Translation gives CASSPTGSAEQYF.